Below, 16 T cell receptor beta chains from the same sample are listed, as sequenced in a study of cytomegalovirus exposure and HLA in healthy donors. Clones were sequenced by immunoSEQ multiplex PCR, and TCRdb holds only the in-frame ones, with some missing. Of some 130,000 clones in the sample, approximately 84% were seen once. The material sequenced was PBMCs. The origin of the receptors is a man aged 25 to 40 in good health and CMV-seropositive.

The chain uses TRBV30 and TRBJ1-4; D is perhaps TRBD1 (6 bases). This CDR3 is 18 amino acids long. Trimming left V 1 base short and J 0 bases short, with 18 bases between. Germline V gene data show CDR1 as GTSNPN and CDR2 as SVGIG (reference sequence). CDR3 amino acids: CAWSAVTTSGATNEKLFF. The CDR3 DNA sequence: TGTGCCTGGAGTGCCGTTACCACCTCAGGGGCAACTAATGAAAAACTGTTTTTT. Complete variable domain (other parts from reference TRBV30 and TRBJ1-4): SQTIHQWPATLVQPVGSPLSLECTVEGTSNPNLYWYRQAAGRGLQLLFYSVGIGQISSEVPQNLSASRPQDRQFILSSKKLLLSDSGFYLCAWSAVTTSGATNEKLFFGSGTQLSVL.

DNA for the CDR3: TGTGCCAGCAGCTTACGGACTATGCTGCGGACACGAGCTTACAATGAGCAGTTCTTC. It is translated as CASSLRTMLRTRAYNEQFF. V usage is TRBV7-8 and J usage is TRBJ2-1; D may be TRBD2 (6 bases). From germline, CDR1 is SGHVS and CDR2 FQNEAQ. This CDR3 has 19 residues. The V and J ends lost 2 bases and 4 bases respectively, with 24 bases between them.

V and J are TRBV7-2 and TRBJ2-7, with 12 bases identical to TRBD2. The CDR3 is 17 amino acids. V trimming: 2 bases; J trimming: 2 bases; junction bases outside the gene matches: 7. Germline V lookup: CDR1 SGHTA, CDR2 FQGNSA. The CDR3: CASSLSPPSGRAYEQYF. In DNA form, the CDR3 reads TGTGCCAGCAGCTTAAGCCCCCCTAGCGGGAGGGCCTACGAGCAGTACTTC.

V and J are TRBV2 and TRBJ2-1; D gene uncertain. From germline, CDR1 is SNHLY and CDR2 FYNNEI. The CDR3 is made up of 13 amino acids. Between the trimmed V and J ends, which lost 1 base and 10 bases, there was a span of 11 bases. For the CDR3, the DNA is TGTGCCAGCAGTGAAGAGACTCACCGCGAGCAGTTCTTC. This sequence encodes CASSEETHREQFF. Based on the CDR3 plus reference TRBV2 and TRBJ2-1, the full variable domain is EPEVTQTPSHQVTQMGQEVILRCVPISNHLYFYWYRQILGQKVEFLVSFYNNEISEKSEIFDDQFSVERPDGSNFTLKIRSTKLEDSAMYFCASSEETHREQFFGPGTRLTVL.

V is TRBV4-1 and J is TRBJ1-2; TRBD1 is a possible D gene (6 bases). Germline CDR1 MGHRA, CDR2 YSYEKL. The CDR3 loop spans 17 amino acids. Trimming cost V 3 bases and J 5 bases, with 22 bases left between them. The CDR3, as DNA: TGCGCCAGCAGCCATCCTACACGGGGGGCGGGTAGGTATGGCTACACCTTC. This sequence encodes CASSHPTRGAGRYGYTF.

The chain uses TRBV6-1 and TRBJ1-3; possible D gene TRBD1, 6 bases. Germline V gives CDR1 MNHNS, CDR2 SASEGT. The CDR3 runs 14 residues. CDR3 nucleotide sequence: TGTGCAGGGGGGGGTTTAACTGCTGGAAACACCATATATTTT. This codes for CAGGGLTAGNTIYF.

This chain uses TRBV9 with TRBJ1-2; 9 positions match TRBD1. V trimming: 4 bases; J trimming: 4 bases; junction bases outside the gene matches: 5. Germline assignment: CDR1 SGDLS and CDR2 YYNGEE. The CDR3 is 14 residues long. CDR3 coding DNA: TGTGCCAGCAGCACCCGGGACAGGGCCTATGGCTACACCTTC. It encodes CASSTRDRAYGYTF.

This clone occurred a few times. This rearrangement joins TRBV7-9 to TRBJ1-5; tentatively, D is TRBD1 (5 bases). The CDR3 loop spans 13 amino acids. The V gene lost 1 base and the J gene lost 9 bases, with 10 bases spanning the gap. Germline V lookup: CDR1 SEHNR, CDR2 FQNEAQ (reference sequence). CDR3 sequence: CASSLGGERPQHF. The CDR3 DNA sequence: TGTGCCAGCAGCTTAGGGGGGGAGCGGCCCCAGCATTTT.

V is TRBV30 and J is TRBJ1-3; D not resolved. Germline-derived CDR1 and CDR2 are GTSNPN and SVGIG (reference sequence). The ends were cut back, 1 base at V and 0 bases at J, with 10 bases in the middle. The CDR3 sequence is 15 residues long. The CDR3 region is CAWSGGSFSGNTIYF. CDR3 nucleotide sequence: TGTGCCTGGAGTGGTGGGAGCTTCTCTGGAAACACCATATATTTT.

This chain links TRBV30 with TRBJ2-3; TRBD2 matches 12 bases. This CDR3 is built from 15 residues. Germline CDR1 is GTSNPN and CDR2 is SVGIG (reference sequence). J gave up 4 bases and V 2 bases, and 4 bases lay outside the gene matches. This CDR3 is CAWSSSGRGADTQYF. The DNA of the CDR3 is TGTGCCTGGAGTTCTAGCGGGAGGGGAGCAGATACGCAGTATTTT.

The chain uses TRBV9 and TRBJ2-3; 10 bases map to TRBD2. Germline-derived CDR1 and CDR2 are SGDLS and YYNGEE. V shed 0 bases and J 6 bases; nucleotides not matched to a gene: 10. This CDR3 has 17 amino acids. DNA for the CDR3: TGTGCCAGCAGCGTAGGGGCCAGCGGGGGGGCATCGGATACGCAGTATTTT. Translated, it gives CASSVGASGGASDTQYF. Looking up the rest from reference TRBV9 and TRBJ2-3 gives the full variable domain: DSGVTQTPKHLITATGQRVTLRCSPRSGDLSVYWYQQSLDQGLQFLIQYYNGEERAKGNILERFSAQQFPDLHSELNLSSLELGDSALYFCASSVGASGGASDTQYFGPGTRLTVL.

The chain links TRBV9 to TRBJ1-5; D is possibly TRBD1 (5 bases). V shed 4 bases and J shed 0 bases, with 8 bases lying between them. The CDR3 covers 14 residues. Germline V gene lookup returns CDR1 SGDLS and CDR2 YYNGEE. The CDR3 region is CASSSTDSNQPQHF. The CDR3 DNA reads as TGTGCCAGCAGCTCGACAGATAGCAATCAGCCCCAGCATTTT.

The V and J genes are TRBV19 and TRBJ2-4; 7 nucleotides line up with TRBD2. In germline, CDR1 is LNHDA, CDR2 SQIVND (reference sequence). After removal of 3 bases from V and 12 bases from J, the junction contained 8 bases not matched to a gene. This CDR3 has 13 residues. In nucleotides, the CDR3 is TGTGCCAGTAGTATTCGGGTGGGAGGGCCTCAGTACTTC. Its protein is CASSIRVGGPQYF.

The chain has TRBV2 and TRBJ1-4; 10 bases line up with TRBD1. The CDR3 loop spans 13 amino acids. The germline V gene encodes CDR1 SNHLY and CDR2 FYNNEI. V lost 3 bases, J lost 8 bases, and 0 bases stayed unmatched. CDR3 sequence (DNA): TGTGCCAGCAGTGAGGGACAGGGGGAAAAACTGTTTTTT. It specifies CASSEGQGEKLFF. The full variable domain, its missing parts supplied by reference TRBV2 and TRBJ1-4, is EPEVTQTPSHQVTQMGQEVILRCVPISNHLYFYWYRQILGQKVEFLVSFYNNEISEKSEIFDDQFSVERPDGSNFTLKIRSTKLEDSAMYFCASSEGQGEKLFFGSGTQLSVL.

This chain connects TRBV10-3 to TRBJ1-2; weak D call: TRBD1 (6 bases). The germline V gene has CDR1 ENHRY and CDR2 SYGVKD. The CDR3 is made up of 14 amino acids. Trimming removed 6 bases at V and 1 base at J, with 12 bases between. The CDR3 region is CAISQDSDNYGYTF. CDR3 DNA: TGTGCCATCAGCCAGGACAGCGATAACTATGGCTACACCTTC.

The V and J genes are TRBV7-6 and TRBJ2-2; TRBD2 agrees at 9 bases. Germline loops: CDR1 SGHVS, CDR2 FNYEAQ. The CDR3 runs 17 residues. The ends lost 0 bases at V and 5 bases at J; junction bases unmatched: 7. Here the CDR3 DNA reads TGTGCCAGCAGCTTAGCCTGGCGGGAGGGGTATACCGGGGAGCTGTTTTTT. Translated, it gives CASSLAWREGYTGELFF.